What follows is one TCR beta chain and its context. Its matching antigen is unknown. The data belong to a study of cytomegalovirus exposure and HLA in healthy donors. Regarding the study as a whole: Later analysis identified several of the most significant clusters that appeared linked to common viral pathogens. The study labeled 164 TCR beta chains cytomegalovirus-associated.

This PCR relied on a set of 60 Vbeta primers and 13 Jbeta primers. As originally analysed: It was a later analysis that counted about 80 million unique TCR beta chains, of which some 9.9 million were shared. Clones were sequenced by immunoSEQ multiplex PCR, and TCRdb holds only the in-frame ones, with some missing. V and J calls and clone size are copied from that table; D and trimming were computed from the DNA. The table lists 180,000 or so clones, over 60% of them singletons. Sequencing was carried out using PBMCs. This TCR derives from a man in his forties in good health and CMV-seropositive.

The CDR3 sequence is CASSRGLAGFTDTQYF. The CDR3 region has the DNA TGTGCCAGCAGCCGCGGACTAGCGGGATTCACAGATACGCAGTATTTT. The chain is built from TRBV7-9 and TRBJ2-3; 12 bases are a match to TRBD2. J was trimmed by 2 bases and V by 5 bases; bases with no gene match: 5. CDR1 and CDR2 (germline): SEHNR, FQNEAQ (reference sequence). CDR3 length: 16 amino acids.